Listed here are 13 T cell receptor beta chains from one sample, sequenced in a study of shared clonotypes between healthy human individuals. Generated by immunoSEQ multiplex PCR, the TCRdb table keeps only in-frame clones and is missing some. Of under 2,500,000 clones listed, 90% to 96% are singletons. Sequences were obtained from naive CD4+ T cells sorted from blood. Stated subset: CD45RA+ positively selected. All receptors derive from a man between 18 and 35 years old in good health.

The chain combines TRBV5-5 with TRBJ2-7; a possible D gene is TRBD2 (6 bases). Germline loops: CDR1 SGHKS, CDR2 YYEKEE (reference sequence). The CDR3 consists of 14 residues. V lost 1 base, J lost 5 bases, and 13 bases lay in between. The CDR3 region is CASSLTAGSHEQYF. CDR3 coding DNA: TGTGCCAGCAGCTTGACCGCGGGATCCCACGAGCAGTACTTC.

The chain couples TRBV5-1 to TRBJ2-1, with 11 nucleotides matching TRBD2. CDR1 is SGHRS, CDR2 YFSETQ, per germline. The CDR3 has 15 residues. V was pared by 0 bases and J by 10 bases, with 6 bases of the junction left unmatched. The CDR3: CASSLEASGRHEQFF. The CDR3 DNA sequence: TGCGCCAGCAGCTTGGAGGCTAGCGGGAGGCACGAGCAGTTCTTC.

The CDR3 reads CASSVAPTDATQYF. The CDR3 region has the DNA TGTGCCAGCAGCGTAGCCCCCACGGATGCTACGCAGTATTTT. The chain joins TRBV9 to TRBJ2-3; D unresolved. The CDR3 totals 14 residues. CDR1 is SGDLS and CDR2 is YYNGEE in the germline V gene. V was clipped by 0 bases and J by 8 bases, with 13 bases between them.

This chain connects TRBV5-1 to TRBJ1-2; TRBD1 might be the D (6 bases). V was clipped by 4 bases and J by 6 bases, with 22 bases between them. The CDR3 totals 16 residues. Germline V gene sequence: CDR1 SGHRS, CDR2 YFSETQ. The CDR3 nucleotides read TGCGCCAGCAGCCTTGCTTGGGGGGGCTCAAGAGATGGCTACACCTTC. Its translation: CASSLAWGGSRDGYTF.

The rearrangement joins TRBV27 to TRBJ1-1; 7 nucleotides align to TRBD1. Germline V CDR1 and CDR2: MNHEY, SMNVEV (reference sequence). V shed 2 bases and J 1 base; nucleotides not matched to a gene: 4. This CDR3 comprises 15 residues. CDR3 sequence reads: CASSLRDSQNTEAFF. CDR3 DNA sequence: TGTGCCAGCAGTTTAAGGGACAGCCAGAACACTGAAGCTTTCTTT.

The rearrangement links TRBV5-8 to TRBJ2-2, with 8 positions matching TRBD1. CDR1 and CDR2 from the germline V gene are SGHTS and YDEGEE. J lost 2 bases, V lost 2 bases, and 2 bases had no gene match. CDR3 length equals 15 residues. CDR3 loop: CASSFDRGNTGELFF. The CDR3 nucleotides are TGTGCCAGCAGCTTCGACAGGGGAAACACCGGGGAGCTGTTTTTT.

J is TRBJ2-1 and V is TRBV30, with 9 nucleotides matching TRBD1. CDR3 length: 11 residues. The germline V gene has CDR1 GTSNPN and CDR2 SVGIG (reference sequence). V lost 5 bases and J lost 14; bases outside the gene matches: 7. This CDR3 reads CAWETGGRKFF. As DNA, the CDR3 is TGTGCCTGGGAGACAGGGGGTAGGAAGTTCTTC. Using reference TRBV30 and TRBJ2-1 for the parts outside the CDR3, the full variable domain is SQTIHQWPATLVQPVGSPLSLECTVEGTSNPNLYWYRQAAGRGLQLLFYSVGIGQISSEVPQNLSASRPQDRQFILSSKKLLLSDSGFYLCAWETGGRKFFGPGTRLTVL.

The chain recombines TRBV5-5 with TRBJ2-5; D is undetermined. V was pared by 5 bases and J by 5 bases, with 7 bases between. The CDR3 contains 11 residues. Germline CDR1 and CDR2: SGHKS and YYEKEE (reference sequence). The CDR3 bases are TGTGCCAGCAGACTGTGGGAGACCCAGTACTTC. This sequence encodes CASRLWETQYF.

V gene TRBV6-5 combines with J gene TRBJ1-6; 8 bases fit TRBD1. This CDR3 has 15 residues. Losses at the gene ends were 5 bases for V and 5 bases for J; bases not matched to a gene: 5. Germline CDR1 and CDR2: MNHEY and SVGAGI. CDR3 amino acids: CASSADRANNSPLHF. CDR3 bases: TGTGCCAGCAGTGCGGACAGGGCCAATAATTCACCCCTCCACTTT.

CDR3 sequence (DNA): TGCAGTGCAGGGGGGGGGCACGAGCAGTACTTC. Translating gives CSAGGGHEQYF. The J gene is TRBJ2-7, the V gene TRBV20-1, with a possible D match to TRBD2 (7 bases). There are 11 residues in the CDR3. V shed 6 bases and J shed 5 bases, with 11 bases lying between them. Germline V gene data show CDR1 as DFQATT and CDR2 as SNEGSKA (reference sequence).

The rearrangement links TRBV27 to TRBJ2-1; 10 bases map to TRBD1. V was pared by 6 bases and J by 9 bases, with 5 bases of the junction left unmatched. The CDR3 spans 13 residues. Germline loops: CDR1 MNHEY, CDR2 SMNVEV (reference sequence). CDR3 coding DNA: TGTGCCAGCAGAGGACAGGGGGTCGGTGAGCAGTTCTTC. Its protein product is CASRGQGVGEQFF.

V is TRBV4-2 and J is TRBJ2-1; D is undetermined. This CDR3 contains 14 residues. Germline loops: CDR1 LGHNA, CDR2 YNFKEQ. The V and J ends lost 6 bases and 5 bases respectively, with 14 bases between them. The CDR3 DNA follows: TGTGCCAGCAGTTTAAATAGCTGGAACAATGAGCAGTTCTTC. Translated: CASSLNSWNNEQFF.

This chain uses TRBV2 with TRBJ1-4; the match to TRBD1 covers 9 bases. CDR1 SNHLY and CDR2 FYNNEI come from the germline V gene. The CDR3 runs to 15 residues. Germline trimming cut 6 bases from V and 3 bases from J; bases unmatched to any gene: 5. CDR3 DNA: TGTGCCAGCAGAGAACAGGGGGCGTCTAATGAAAAACTGTTTTTT. The encoded protein is CASREQGASNEKLFF.